This TCR beta chain was found in a study of T cell responses to AZD1222 COVID-19 vaccine. Data came from immunoSEQ multiplex PCR; TCRdb stores just in-frame clones and leaves some out. In the table there are about 140,000 clones, 89% of which are singletons. This CDR3 is built from 16 residues. Germline V gene lookup returns CDR1 KGHSH and CDR2 LQKENI. Trimming cost V 3 bases and J 0 bases, with 12 bases left between them. The gene calls are TRBV18 and TRBJ1-3; D is possibly TRBD1 (6 bases). The sequencing here drew on peripheral blood, taken on day 0 of AZD1222 vaccination. The receptor's source is an adult in good health. The CDR3 spells CASSPGQRRSGNTIYF. The CDR3 coding sequence is TGTGCCAGCTCACCCGGACAGAGACGCTCTGGAAACACCATATATTTT.